These 17 T cell receptor beta chains share one sample of origin, sequenced in a study of T-cell reconstitution after alpha-beta-depleted transplantation in children. Preparing the TCRbeta library involved the use of unique molecular identifiers. TCRdb re-analysed the PCR reads in MiXCR, keeping a single row per CDR3 protein. Altogether 300,000 to 400,000 distinct CDR3 sequences are present, roughly 25% being singletons, with the ten largest covering 11%. The source was PBMCs, mostly from graft donor cells, collected 180 days after TCRalphabeta/CD19-depleted stem cell transplant. The receptors stem from a male patient younger than 18 who had a stem cell transplant for acute lymphoblastic leukemia, so the T cells may come from the graft donor.

This chain links TRBV5-1 with TRBJ1-1; a possible D gene is TRBD1 (6 bases). The length of the CDR3 is 15 residues. Looked up from germline, CDR1 is SGHRS and CDR2 is YFSETQ. V lost 6 bases and J 0 bases, leaving 15 bases between the germline ends. The CDR3 region is CASTAGGGMNTEAFF. Written as DNA, the CDR3 is TGCGCCAGCACTGCCGGAGGGGGAATGAACACTGAAGCTTTCTTT. Full variable domain (outside the CDR3, taken from reference TRBV5-1 and TRBJ1-1): KAGVTQTPRYLIKTRGQQVTLSCSPISGHRSVSWYQQTPGQGLQFLFEYFSETQRNKGNFPGRFSGRQFSNSRSEMNVSTLELGDSALYLCASTAGGGMNTEAFFGQGTRLTVV.

V usage is TRBV9 and J usage is TRBJ1-2, with D perhaps matching TRBD1 (6 bases). Trimming removed 0 bases at V and 4 bases at J, with 13 bases between. The CDR3 sequence is 15 residues long. Germline values: CDR1 SGDLS, CDR2 YYNGEE. The CDR3 DNA reads as TGTGCCAGCAGCGTAGGAGGGGGATGGAGCTATGGCTACACCTTC. Translation gives CASSVGGGWSYGYTF.

The V and J genes are TRBV7-6 and TRBJ2-2; 13 nucleotides match TRBD2. After removal of 5 bases from V and 2 bases from J, the junction contained 8 bases not matched to a gene. Germline V gene data show CDR1 as SGHVS and CDR2 as FNYEAQ. This CDR3 has 18 amino acids. CDR3 DNA: TGTGCCAGCAGCACCCGACTAGCGGGAGGAAGAAACACCGGGGAGCTGTTTTTT. Translated, it gives CASSTRLAGGRNTGELFF.

J is TRBJ1-4 and V is TRBV4-1, with a tentative D call TRBD1 (6 bases). V was trimmed by 4 bases and J by 5 bases, leaving 11 bases between them. Germline loops: CDR1 MGHRA, CDR2 YSYEKL. CDR3 length equals 14 residues. The CDR3 bases are TGCGCCAGCAGCCGAATAAGGGGGAATGAAAAACTGTTTTTT. Amino acid sequence: CASSRIRGNEKLFF.

This clonotype was counted at least ten times. The chain has TRBV20-1 and TRBJ2-7, with 12 bases fitting TRBD1. This CDR3 has 13 residues. The V and J ends lost 6 bases and 6 bases, in that order; junction bases with no gene match: 6. Germline values: CDR1 DFQATT, CDR2 SNEGSKA (reference sequence). CDR3 protein: CSAFRDRGPEQYF. The CDR3 nucleotides read TGCAGTGCGTTCCGGGACAGGGGGCCCGAGCAGTACTTC.

The table lists this clonotype with many counts. V gene TRBV12-3 or TRBV12-4 combines with J gene TRBJ2-2; 10 positions agree with TRBD1. Trimming at V came to 2 bases and at J to 8 bases, leaving 5 bases not matched to a gene. CDR3 length equals 15 residues. DNA for the CDR3: TGTGCCAGCAGTTTACGACAGGGGGCCCCGGGGGAGCTGTTTTTT. Translated: CASSLRQGAPGELFF.

The table lists this clonotype with a few counts. V and J are TRBV3-1 and TRBJ2-7, with 7 bases fitting TRBD2. The CDR3 loop spans 14 amino acids. Trimming removed 3 bases from V and 4 bases from J; junction bases left unmatched: 6. Germline loops: CDR1 LGHDT, CDR2 YNNKEL (reference sequence). Written as DNA, the CDR3 is TGTGCCAGCAGCCAGGGGCTAGCGGCATACGAGCAGTACTTC. Protein: CASSQGLAAYEQYF.

The chain combines TRBV4-1 with TRBJ2-7; no firm D call. The germline V gene has CDR1 MGHRA and CDR2 YSYEKL. The CDR3 is made up of 14 amino acids. Trimming cost V 3 bases and J 0 bases, with 9 bases left between them. The CDR3 reads CASSHPGSSYEQYF. For the CDR3, the DNA is TGCGCCAGCAGCCATCCCGGGTCCTCCTACGAGCAGTACTTC.

CDR3 region: CAISEGQTYSPLHF. CDR3 sequence (DNA): TGTGCCATCAGTGAGGGACAGACCTATTCACCCCTCCACTTT. The V and J genes are TRBV10-3 and TRBJ1-6; TRBD1 might be the D (6 bases). The V and J ends lost 2 bases and 8 bases respectively, with 10 bases between them. Germline loops: CDR1 ENHRY, CDR2 SYGVKD. CDR3 length: 14 residues.

The CDR3 bases are TGTGCCAGCAGTGATGTAGGGCCTACCCCGAGGGGCTACACCTTC. This codes for CASSDVGPTPRGYTF. The chain recombines TRBV25-1 with TRBJ1-2; D unresolved. V gave up 3 bases and J gave up 8 bases, with 19 bases separating them. Germline CDR1 reads MGHDK; CDR2 reads SYGVNS. The CDR3 is made up of 15 amino acids.

This clonotype was detected only a few times. The chain has TRBV7-9 and TRBJ2-5, with TRBD2 matching over 10 bases. Germline values: CDR1 SEHNR, CDR2 FQNEAQ (reference sequence). With V trimmed by 1 base and J by 4 bases, 6 bases remained unmatched. The CDR3 spans 16 residues. The CDR3 sequence: CASSLVPSSGGETQYF. For the CDR3, the DNA is TGTGCCAGCAGCTTAGTCCCCTCTAGCGGGGGAGAGACCCAGTACTTC.

The genes are TRBV4-2 and TRBJ2-6; D is unresolved. The V and J ends lost 4 bases and 0 bases respectively, with 7 bases between them. The germline V gene encodes CDR1 LGHNA and CDR2 YNFKEQ. CDR3 size: 15 residues. This CDR3 is CASSPPFSGANVLTF. The CDR3 DNA follows: TGTGCCAGCAGCCCACCGTTCTCTGGGGCCAACGTCCTGACTTTC.

This clonotype appeared a few times. The chain has TRBV5-1 and TRBJ2-1; TRBD2 agrees at 7 bases. The junction had 12 bases not matched to a gene; V was cut back by 0 bases and J by 9 bases. Per germline, CDR1 SGHRS and CDR2 YFSETQ. CDR3 length: 16 residues. CDR3 residues: CASSLGGAVGRGEQFF. CDR3 bases: TGCGCCAGCAGCTTGGGAGGGGCAGTTGGGAGGGGTGAGCAGTTCTTC.

This clonotype was detected a few times. The chain combines TRBV6-5 with TRBJ2-5; D might be TRBD2 (5 bases). Looked up from germline, CDR1 is MNHEY and CDR2 is SVGAGI. V gave up 4 bases and J gave up 0 bases, with 12 bases separating them. The CDR3 spans 15 residues. CDR3 DNA sequence: TGTGCCAGCAGTTTTCGGACTTCGTACCAAGAGACCCAGTACTTC. It is translated as CASSFRTSYQETQYF.

The V call is TRBV20-1, the J call TRBJ2-7; 11 bases map to TRBD2. Germline V gene sequence: CDR1 DFQATT, CDR2 SNEGSKA (reference sequence). The CDR3 has 15 residues. Trimming at V came to 5 bases and at J to 3 bases, leaving 9 bases not matched to a gene. This CDR3 reads CSARPGTSGNYEQYF. The CDR3 nucleotides read TGCAGTGCTCGACCCGGGACTAGCGGAAACTACGAGCAGTACTTC.

The J gene is TRBJ2-4, the V gene TRBV20-1, with TRBD1 as a possible D gene (6 bases). The CDR3 totals 15 residues. The V gene lost 0 bases and the J gene lost 1 base, with 10 bases spanning the gap. Germline V gene lookup returns CDR1 DFQATT and CDR2 SNEGSKA (reference sequence). CDR3 bases: TGCAGTGCTAGAGAGGGGGCAGGGGCCAAAAACATTCAGTACTTC. It specifies CSAREGAGAKNIQYF.

The chain combines TRBV20-1 with TRBJ2-7, with no clear D. The germline V and J ends were trimmed by 3 bases and 5 bases, with 17 bases remaining between them. The CDR3 sequence is 14 residues long. Germline CDR1 and CDR2: DFQATT and SNEGSKA (reference sequence). DNA of the CDR3: TGCAGTGCTAGCCCCCTAAAGACCGTGGACGAGCAGTACTTC. The encoded protein is CSASPLKTVDEQYF.